This is a list of T cell receptor beta chains from one sample in a study of OX40 agonist ivuxolimab in advanced cancers. TCRdb's copy holds only in-frame clones and misses some; the assay was immunoSEQ multiplex PCR. The profile shows roughly 12,000 clones, 80% to 95% of them singletons. The specimen comprised CD4+ or CD8+ T cells sorted from blood, sampled in a trial of the OX40 agonist ivuxolimab. The receptors stem from an adult with an advanced solid tumor such as melanoma, head and neck, liver or kidney cancer. CDR3s include the opening cysteine and the closing phenylalanine or tryptophan. The D gene is left open where the match is weak. Clone size is not always given. Where it is, it says once, few, many or a class for expanded clones.

clone size	V gene	D gene	CDR3 length	J gene	CDR3 protein	CDR3 DNA
once	TRBV6-5	TRBD2	15	TRBJ2-3	CASSLGTTIADTQYF	TGTGCCAGCAGTTTAGGGACTACTATAGCAGATACGCAGTATTTT
NA	TRBV4-3	TRBD1	15	TRBJ2-2	CASSKGQGSTGELFF	TGCGCCAGCAGCAAAGGACAGGGAAGCACCGGGGAGCTGTTTTTT
NA	TRBV6-5	NA	12	TRBJ1-1	CASSYGDTEAFF	TGTGCCAGCAGTTACGGGGACACTGAAGCTTTCTTT
NA	TRBV9	NA	15	TRBJ2-7	CASSSRTEPIYEQYF	TGTGCCAGCAGCTCCCGAACAGAACCGATATACGAGCAGTACTTC
NA	TRBV7-9	NA	13	TRBJ1-2	CASSLGAGEGYTF	TGTGCCAGCAGCTTAGGGGCAGGGGAGGGCTACACCTTC
NA	TRBV7-9	NA	14	TRBJ2-7	CASSADGGRDEQYF	TGTGCCAGCAGCGCGGACGGAGGTAGGGACGAGCAGTACTTC
NA	TRBV7-9	NA	15	TRBJ2-5	CASSLAQDYQETQYF	TGTGCCAGCAGCTTAGCGCAGGACTACCAAGAGACCCAGTACTTC
NA	TRBV7-9	NA	14	TRBJ1-2	CASSSPGTHNGYTF	TGTGCCAGCAGCTCCCCCGGGACCCATAATGGCTACACCTTC
NA	TRBV5-1	NA	13	TRBJ2-7	CASSLVSDYEQYF	TGCGCCAGCAGCTTGGTCAGCGACTACGAGCAGTACTTC
NA	TRBV7-9	NA	13	TRBJ2-7	CASSFSSSYEQYF	TGTGCCAGCAGCTTCAGTAGTTCCTACGAGCAGTACTTC
NA	TRBV27	TRBD1	18	TRBJ1-6	CASRPGQAWSSYNSPLHF	TGTGCCAGCAGACCGGGACAGGCTTGGAGCTCCTATAATTCACCCCTCCACTTT
NA	TRBV4-2	NA	14	TRBJ2-1	CASNTSSRDNEQFF	TGTGCCAGCAACACCTCTAGCCGGGACAATGAGCAGTTCTTC
NA	TRBV9	TRBD2	16	TRBJ2-7	CASSLGLAGGSYEQYF	TGTGCCAGCAGCTTGGGACTAGCGGGGGGTTCCTACGAGCAGTACTTC
NA	TRBV5-1	NA	13	TRBJ2-7	CASSLGQSYEQYF	TGCGCCAGCAGCCTCGGACAGTCCTACGAGCAGTACTTC
NA	TRBV2	NA	18	TRBJ1-3	CASSDMVAGTVSGNTIYF	TGTGCCAGCAGTGATATGGTCGCAGGGACCGTCTCTGGAAACACCATATATTTT
NA	TRBV7-6	TRBD1	15	TRBJ2-7	CASSPYRGLGYEQYF	TGTGCCAGCAGCCCGTACAGGGGATTGGGCTACGAGCAGTACTTC